This is a list of T cell receptor beta chains from one sample in a study of T-cell reconstitution after alpha-beta-depleted transplantation in children. TCRdb recomputed calls from the PCR reads with MiXCR, one row per CDR3 protein. The repertoire holds a few hundred thousand distinct CDR3 sequences, roughly 6.6% seen once, with approximately 5.7% in the top ten. The sequences come from PBMCs, collected before TCRalphabeta/CD19-depleted stem cell transplant. Receptors were obtained from a boy aged 2 to 9 with acute lymphoblastic leukemia, due to receive a stem cell transplant. Each CDR3 is given with its conserved first and last residue. The D gene is left open where the match is weak. Only some rows state a clone size, as once, few, many or a class for expanded clones.

d_call	v_call	j_call	clone_size	cdr3_aa	cdr3_nt
NA	TRBV3-1	TRBJ2-5	NA	CASSQGSGLETQYF	TGTGCCAGCAGCCAAGGGTCAGGGCTGGAGACCCAGTACTTC
NA	TRBV5-1	TRBJ1-1	many	CASSVTGNTEAFF	TGCGCCAGCAGCGTGACGGGGAACACTGAAGCTTTCTTT
TRBD1	TRBV20-1	TRBJ1-4	many	CSARAGGFEKLFF	TGCAGTGCTAGAGCAGGGGGTTTTGAAAAACTGTTTTTT
NA	TRBV4-3	TRBJ1-1	few	CASSQDWRGLGTEAFF	TGCGCCAGCAGCCAAGATTGGCGAGGCCTCGGCACTGAAGCTTTCTTT
NA	TRBV2	TRBJ1-6	NA	CASGRDTSSYNSPLHF	TGTGCCAGTGGTCGGGACACAAGCTCCTATAATTCACCCCTCCACTTT
NA	TRBV28	TRBJ1-6	many	CASTDSLNSPLHF	TGTGCCAGCACAGACAGCCTCAATTCACCCCTCCACTTT
NA	TRBV20-1	TRBJ1-1	NA	CSARGQAFYTEAFF	TGCAGTGCTAGGGGTCAGGCTTTTTACACTGAAGCTTTCTTT
NA	TRBV29-1	TRBJ1-1	many	CSVTGQRDTEAFF	TGCAGCGTTACCGGACAGAGAGACACTGAAGCTTTCTTT
NA	TRBV28	TRBJ2-1	many	CASSLDTPLMDEQFF	TGTGCCAGCAGTCTTGACACCCCGCTTATGGATGAGCAGTTCTTC
TRBD1	TRBV5-1	TRBJ2-7	NA	CASSAGQGTYEQYF	TGCGCCAGCAGCGCGGGACAGGGGACCTACGAGCAGTACTTC
NA	TRBV28	TRBJ2-6	many	CASSLSLLSGANVLTF	TGTGCCAGCAGTTTATCTCTCCTTTCTGGGGCCAACGTCCTGACTTTC
NA	TRBV7-2	TRBJ2-3	many	CASSFDPRTDTQYF	TGTGCCAGCAGCTTTGACCCGAGGACAGATACGCAGTATTTT
TRBD2	TRBV2	TRBJ2-3	NA	CASNSGLAGSFDTQYF	TGTGCCAGCAATTCGGGACTAGCGGGGTCTTTTGATACGCAGTATTTT
NA	TRBV27	TRBJ2-5	few	CASSPQQPPSMAQYF	TGTGCCAGCAGTCCCCAACAGCCACCCTCGATGGCCCAGTACTTC
NA	TRBV7-9	TRBJ2-3	many	CASSWGPSRTASDTQYF	TGTGCCAGCAGTTGGGGACCCTCTAGGACAGCCTCAGATACGCAGTATTTT
NA	TRBV11-2	TRBJ2-5	many	CASSRGLGSETQYF	TGTGCCAGCAGTCGAGGCTTGGGTAGTGAGACCCAGTACTTC
NA	TRBV25-1	TRBJ2-7	many	CASSGRLYEQYF	TGTGCCAGCAGTGGGAGACTGTACGAGCAGTACTTC
NA	TRBV29-1	TRBJ1-4	many	CSVAGGLDEKLFF	TGCAGCGTTGCCGGCGGACTGGATGAAAAACTGTTTTTT
NA	TRBV20-1	TRBJ2-1	many	CSKTSTGSYNEQFF	TGCAGTAAAACTAGCACGGGCTCCTACAATGAGCAGTTCTTC
TRBD1	TRBV12-3/TRBV12-4	TRBJ2-7	many	CASSLSTGGYEQYF	TGTGCCAGCAGTTTGTCGACAGGGGGCTACGAGCAGTACTTC
TRBD2	TRBV29-1	TRBJ2-1	many	CSVEASGRFNEQFF	TGCAGCGTTGAGGCTAGCGGGAGATTCAATGAGCAGTTCTTC